This TCR beta chain was recorded in a study of cytomegalovirus exposure and HLA in healthy donors. Study-level points and caveats: It is likely that the observed cluster of highly shared sequence variants was a sequencing artifact. Immune exposure was documented only through CMV serostatus.

A multiplex PCR was run with 60 Vbeta primers and 13 Jbeta primers. Assay: immunoSEQ multiplex PCR; the TCRdb copy retains only in-frame clones and omits some. The sample includes 110,000 to 150,000 clones, roughly 80% of them seen just once. The V end was cut by 3 bases, the J end by 3 bases, with 8 bases between. This CDR3 region has 13 residues. Germline V lookup: CDR1 ENHRY, CDR2 SYGVKD. Concerning this clone: Its antigen is still unknown.

The material sequenced was PBMCs. This chain uses TRBV10-3 with TRBJ1-2; D is undetermined. This clonotype originated in a man aged 35 to 55 in good health and CMV-seronegative. This chain's CDR3 is CAISDRIDYGYTF. CDR3 sequence (DNA): TGTGCCATCAGTGACAGGATTGACTATGGCTACACCTTC.